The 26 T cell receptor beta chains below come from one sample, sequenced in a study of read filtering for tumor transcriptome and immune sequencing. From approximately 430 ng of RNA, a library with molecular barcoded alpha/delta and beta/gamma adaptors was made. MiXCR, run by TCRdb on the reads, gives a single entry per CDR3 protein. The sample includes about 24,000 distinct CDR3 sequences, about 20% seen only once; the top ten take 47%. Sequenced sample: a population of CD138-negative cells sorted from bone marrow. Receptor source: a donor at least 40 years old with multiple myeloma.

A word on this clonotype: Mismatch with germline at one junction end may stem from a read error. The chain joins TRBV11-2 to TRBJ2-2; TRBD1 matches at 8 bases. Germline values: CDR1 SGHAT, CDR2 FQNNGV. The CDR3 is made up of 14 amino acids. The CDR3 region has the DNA TGTGCCATCAGCCGGGGACAGGACACCGGGGAGCTGTTTTTT. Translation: CAISRGQDTGELFF.

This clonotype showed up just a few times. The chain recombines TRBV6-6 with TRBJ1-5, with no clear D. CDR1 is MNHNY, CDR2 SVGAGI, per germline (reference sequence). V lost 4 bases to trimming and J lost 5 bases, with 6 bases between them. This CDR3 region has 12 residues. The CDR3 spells CASSSGDQPQHF. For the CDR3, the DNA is TGTGCCAGCAGTTCGGGAGATCAGCCCCAGCATTTT.

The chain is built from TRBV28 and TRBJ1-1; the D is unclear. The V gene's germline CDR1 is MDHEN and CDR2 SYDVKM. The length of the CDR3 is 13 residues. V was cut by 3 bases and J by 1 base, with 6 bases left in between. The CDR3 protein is CASSFPRNTEAFF. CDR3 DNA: TGTGCCAGCAGTTTTCCCAGGAACACTGAAGCTTTCTTT.

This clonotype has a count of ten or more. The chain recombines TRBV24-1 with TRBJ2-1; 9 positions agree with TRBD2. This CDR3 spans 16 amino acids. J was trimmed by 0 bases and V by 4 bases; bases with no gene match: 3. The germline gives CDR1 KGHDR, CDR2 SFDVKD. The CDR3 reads CATSDGSGSSYNEQFF. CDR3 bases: TGTGCCACCAGTGACGGTAGCGGGAGCTCCTACAATGAGCAGTTCTTC.

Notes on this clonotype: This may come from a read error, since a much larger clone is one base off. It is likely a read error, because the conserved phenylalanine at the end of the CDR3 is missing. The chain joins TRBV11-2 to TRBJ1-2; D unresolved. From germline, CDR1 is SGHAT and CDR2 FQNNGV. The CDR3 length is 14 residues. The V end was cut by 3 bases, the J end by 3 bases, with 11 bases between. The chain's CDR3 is CASSLSQPDYGYTL. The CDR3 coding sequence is TGTGCCAGCAGCTTGTCTCAACCGGACTATGGCTACACCCTC.

The CDR3 protein is CASRGQDGEPQHF. The DNA for the CDR3 is TGTGCCAGCAGAGGACAGGATGGGGAGCCCCAGCATTTT. The chain couples TRBV2 to TRBJ1-5; 7 bases line up with TRBD1. Germline CDR1 and CDR2: SNHLY and FYNNEI. The V gene end was trimmed by 6 bases and the J gene end by 8 bases; junction bases not matched to a gene: 7. CDR3 length: 13 amino acids.

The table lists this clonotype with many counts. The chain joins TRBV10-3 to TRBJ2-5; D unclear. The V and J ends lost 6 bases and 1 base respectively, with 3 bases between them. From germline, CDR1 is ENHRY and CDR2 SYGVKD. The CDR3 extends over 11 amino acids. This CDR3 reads CAIRGQETQYF. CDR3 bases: TGTGCCATCAGGGGCCAAGAGACCCAGTACTTC.

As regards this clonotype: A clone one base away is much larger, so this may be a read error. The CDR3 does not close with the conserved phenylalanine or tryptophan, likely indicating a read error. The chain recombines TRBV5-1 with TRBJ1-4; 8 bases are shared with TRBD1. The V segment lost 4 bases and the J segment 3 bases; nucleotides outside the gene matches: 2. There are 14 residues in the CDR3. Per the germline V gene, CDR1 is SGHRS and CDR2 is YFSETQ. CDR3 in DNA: TGCGCCAGCAGCCCACAGGGGGCTAATGAAAAACTGTTTCTT. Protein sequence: CASSPQGANEKLFL.

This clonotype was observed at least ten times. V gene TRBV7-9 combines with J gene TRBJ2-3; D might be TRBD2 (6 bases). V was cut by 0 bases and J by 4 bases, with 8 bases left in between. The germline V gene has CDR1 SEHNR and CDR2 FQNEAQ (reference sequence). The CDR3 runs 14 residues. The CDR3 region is CASSLALAPDTQYF. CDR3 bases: TGTGCCAGCAGCTTAGCCCTAGCGCCAGATACGCAGTATTTT.

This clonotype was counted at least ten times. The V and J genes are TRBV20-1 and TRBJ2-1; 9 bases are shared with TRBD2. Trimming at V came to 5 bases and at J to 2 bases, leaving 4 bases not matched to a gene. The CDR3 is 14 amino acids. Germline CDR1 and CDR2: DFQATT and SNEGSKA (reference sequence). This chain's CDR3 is CSAVLAGTYNEQFF. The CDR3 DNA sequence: TGCAGTGCTGTCCTAGCGGGAACCTACAATGAGCAGTTCTTC.

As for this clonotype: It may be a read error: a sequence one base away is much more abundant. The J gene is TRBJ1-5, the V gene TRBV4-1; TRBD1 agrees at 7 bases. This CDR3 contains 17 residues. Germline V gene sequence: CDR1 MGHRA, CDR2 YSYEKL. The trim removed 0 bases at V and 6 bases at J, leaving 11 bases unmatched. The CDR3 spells CASSQDSGTVHGQPQHF. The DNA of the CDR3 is TGCGCCAGCAGCCAAGATTCTGGGACAGTTCACGGTCAGCCCCAGCATTTT.

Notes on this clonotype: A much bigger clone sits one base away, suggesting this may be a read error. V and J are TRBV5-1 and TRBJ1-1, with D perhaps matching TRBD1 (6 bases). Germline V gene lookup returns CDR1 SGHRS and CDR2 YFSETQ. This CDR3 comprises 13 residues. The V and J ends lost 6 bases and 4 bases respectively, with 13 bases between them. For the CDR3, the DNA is TGCGCCAGCAAGGGGGGGGCGAGCACTGAAGCTTTCTTT. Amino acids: CASKGGASTEAFF.

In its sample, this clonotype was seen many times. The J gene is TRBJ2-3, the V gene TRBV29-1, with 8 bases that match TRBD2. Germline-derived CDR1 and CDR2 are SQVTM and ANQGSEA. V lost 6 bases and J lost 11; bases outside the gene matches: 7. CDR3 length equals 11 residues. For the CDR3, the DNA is TGCAGCGTGGGGAGCGGGGGCCTGCAGTATTTT. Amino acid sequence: CSVGSGGLQYF.

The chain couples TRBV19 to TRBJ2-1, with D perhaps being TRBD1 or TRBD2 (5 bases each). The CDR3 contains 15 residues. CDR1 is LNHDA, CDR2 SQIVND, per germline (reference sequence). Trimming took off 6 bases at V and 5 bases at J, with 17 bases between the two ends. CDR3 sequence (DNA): TGTGCCAGTAGCCGCGGCCCGGGACGGCACAATGAGCAGTTCTTC. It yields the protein CASSRGPGRHNEQFF.

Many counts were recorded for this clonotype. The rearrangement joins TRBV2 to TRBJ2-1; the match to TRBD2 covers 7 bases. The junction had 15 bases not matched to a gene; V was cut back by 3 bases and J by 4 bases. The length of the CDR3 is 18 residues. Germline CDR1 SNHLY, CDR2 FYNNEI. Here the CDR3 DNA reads TGTGCCAGCAGTGACGGAGTTACAAGAGCGGGGCGGTACAATGAGCAGTTCTTC. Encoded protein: CASSDGVTRAGRYNEQFF.

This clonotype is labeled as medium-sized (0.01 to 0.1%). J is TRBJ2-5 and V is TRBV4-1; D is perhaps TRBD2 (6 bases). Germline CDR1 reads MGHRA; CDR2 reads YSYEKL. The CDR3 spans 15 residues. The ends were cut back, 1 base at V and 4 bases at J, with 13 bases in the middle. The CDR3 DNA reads TGCGCCAGCAGCCAAGGACTAGGAATCGGAGAGACCCAGTACTTC. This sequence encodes CASSQGLGIGETQYF.

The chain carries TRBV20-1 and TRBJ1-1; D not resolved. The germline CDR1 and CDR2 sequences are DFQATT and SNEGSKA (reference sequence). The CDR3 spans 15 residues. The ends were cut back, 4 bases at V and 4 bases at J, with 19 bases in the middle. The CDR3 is CSAKRAGVGRTEAFF. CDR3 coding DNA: TGCAGTGCTAAGAGGGCGGGAGTTGGTCGCACTGAAGCTTTCTTT.

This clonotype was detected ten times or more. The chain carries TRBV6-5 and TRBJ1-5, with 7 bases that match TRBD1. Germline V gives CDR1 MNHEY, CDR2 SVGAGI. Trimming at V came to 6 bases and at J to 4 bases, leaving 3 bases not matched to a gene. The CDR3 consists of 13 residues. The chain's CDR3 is CASRVGQNQPQHF. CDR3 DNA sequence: TGTGCCAGCAGAGTGGGACAGAATCAGCCCCAGCATTTT.

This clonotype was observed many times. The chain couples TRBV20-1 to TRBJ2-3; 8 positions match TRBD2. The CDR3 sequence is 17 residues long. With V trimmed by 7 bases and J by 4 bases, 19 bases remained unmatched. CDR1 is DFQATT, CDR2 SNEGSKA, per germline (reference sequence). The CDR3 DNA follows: TGCAGTGGAATTAAAATTGGGATGGCGGGGGGCTCAGATACGCAGTATTTT. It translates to CSGIKIGMAGGSDTQYF.

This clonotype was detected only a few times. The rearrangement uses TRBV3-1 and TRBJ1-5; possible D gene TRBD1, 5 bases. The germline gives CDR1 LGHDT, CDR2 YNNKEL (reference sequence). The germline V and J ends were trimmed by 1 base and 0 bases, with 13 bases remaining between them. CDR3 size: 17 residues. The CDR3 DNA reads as TGTGCCAGCAGCCAAGGGTCGGGGGGGTATAGCAATCAGCCCCAGCATTTT. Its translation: CASSQGSGGYSNQPQHF. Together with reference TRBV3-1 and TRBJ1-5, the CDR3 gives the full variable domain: DTAVSQTPKYLVTQMGNDKSIKCEQNLGHDTMYWYKQDSKKFLKIMFSYNNKELIINETVPNRFSPKSPDKAHLNLHINSLELGDSAVYFCASSQGSGGYSNQPQHFGDGTRLSIL.

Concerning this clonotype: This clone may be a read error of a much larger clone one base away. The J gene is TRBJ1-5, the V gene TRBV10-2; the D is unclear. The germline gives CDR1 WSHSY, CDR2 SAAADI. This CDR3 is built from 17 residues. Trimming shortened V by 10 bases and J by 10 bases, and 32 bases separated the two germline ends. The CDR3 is CATWLGREEGVKSPQHF. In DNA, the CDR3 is TGCGCCACCTGGCTTGGGAGGGAGGAAGGTGTAAAAAGCCCCCAGCATTTT.

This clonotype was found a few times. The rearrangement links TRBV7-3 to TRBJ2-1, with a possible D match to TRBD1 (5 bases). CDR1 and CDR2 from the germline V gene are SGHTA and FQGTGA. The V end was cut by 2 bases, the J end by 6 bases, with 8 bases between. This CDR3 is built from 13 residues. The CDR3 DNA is TGTGCCAGCAGCTTATCAGGGCTCAATGAGCAGTTCTTC. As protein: CASSLSGLNEQFF.

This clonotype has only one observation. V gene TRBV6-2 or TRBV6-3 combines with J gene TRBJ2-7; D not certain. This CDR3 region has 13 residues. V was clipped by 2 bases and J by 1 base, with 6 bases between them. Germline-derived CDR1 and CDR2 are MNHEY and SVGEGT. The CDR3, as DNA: TGTGCCAGCAGTTACGGCCTGTCCTACGAGCAGTACTTC. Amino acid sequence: CASSYGLSYEQYF.

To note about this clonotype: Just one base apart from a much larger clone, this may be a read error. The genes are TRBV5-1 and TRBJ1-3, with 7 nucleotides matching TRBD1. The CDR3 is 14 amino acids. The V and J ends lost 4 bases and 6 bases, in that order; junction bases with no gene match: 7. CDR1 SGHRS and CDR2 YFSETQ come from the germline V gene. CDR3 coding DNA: TGCGCCAGCAGCGTGGGGACAGCACAAAACACCATATATTTT. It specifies CASSVGTAQNTIYF.

The DNA of the CDR3 is TGTGCCAGCAGCTTCGTCATCCGGGACACTGAAGCTTTCTTT. Protein product: CASSFVIRDTEAFF. The chain is built from TRBV7-2 and TRBJ1-1, with no clear D. CDR1 SGHTA and CDR2 FQGNSA come from the germline V gene. CDR3 length: 14 residues. V was shortened by 3 bases and J by 3 bases, with 11 bases between the two germline ends.

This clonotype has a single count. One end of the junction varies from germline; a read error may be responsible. The CDR3 sequence: CANSLGHPISGYEQYF. The CDR3 coding sequence is TGTGCCAACAGCTTAGGACACCCTATTAGTGGGTACGAGCAGTACTTC. This rearrangement joins TRBV7-2 to TRBJ2-7, with a possible D match to TRBD1 (5 bases). CDR1 is SGHTA and CDR2 is FQGNSA in the germline V gene. The CDR3 runs 16 residues.